This T cell receptor beta chain emerged from a study of human T cells and chemical hapten exposure. This clonotype occurred many times. TCRdb re-called the RACE reads with MiXCR, one entry per CDR3 protein. The table includes around 200,000 distinct CDR3 sequences, 24% detected once. The CDR3 length is 15 residues. Time point denoted: patch test 3, about 24 weeks after DPC sensitization. Stated treatment: therapeutic diphenylcyclopropenone sensitization with weekly scalp DPC. The chain recombines TRBV21-1 with TRBJ2-7; TRBD1 reflects the table's D call only, with no check against the DNA. TRBV21-1 represents a pseudogene. The clonotype comes from a woman aged 40-49 years with alopecia areata. Some clones in this sample may be carry-over from other donors' samples. The sample consisted of whole blood, taken in connection with sensitization to the hapten diphenylcyclopropenone (DPC). The CDR3 is CASSKARTGAYEQYF. The CDR3 coding sequence is TGTGCCAGCAGCAAAGCCCGGACAGGGGCCTACGAGCAGTACTTC.